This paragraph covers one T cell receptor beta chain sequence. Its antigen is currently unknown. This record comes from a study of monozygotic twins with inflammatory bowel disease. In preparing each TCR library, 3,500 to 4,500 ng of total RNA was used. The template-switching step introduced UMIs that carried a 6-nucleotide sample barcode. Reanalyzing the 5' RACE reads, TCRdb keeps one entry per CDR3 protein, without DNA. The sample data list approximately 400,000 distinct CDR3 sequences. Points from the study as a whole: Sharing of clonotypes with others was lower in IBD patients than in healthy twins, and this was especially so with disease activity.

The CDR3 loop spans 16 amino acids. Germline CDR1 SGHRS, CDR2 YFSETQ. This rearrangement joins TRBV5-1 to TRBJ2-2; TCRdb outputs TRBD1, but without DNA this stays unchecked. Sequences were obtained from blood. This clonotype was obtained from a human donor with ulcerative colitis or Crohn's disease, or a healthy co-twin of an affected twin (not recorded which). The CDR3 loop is CASSSYDRGLTGELFF.